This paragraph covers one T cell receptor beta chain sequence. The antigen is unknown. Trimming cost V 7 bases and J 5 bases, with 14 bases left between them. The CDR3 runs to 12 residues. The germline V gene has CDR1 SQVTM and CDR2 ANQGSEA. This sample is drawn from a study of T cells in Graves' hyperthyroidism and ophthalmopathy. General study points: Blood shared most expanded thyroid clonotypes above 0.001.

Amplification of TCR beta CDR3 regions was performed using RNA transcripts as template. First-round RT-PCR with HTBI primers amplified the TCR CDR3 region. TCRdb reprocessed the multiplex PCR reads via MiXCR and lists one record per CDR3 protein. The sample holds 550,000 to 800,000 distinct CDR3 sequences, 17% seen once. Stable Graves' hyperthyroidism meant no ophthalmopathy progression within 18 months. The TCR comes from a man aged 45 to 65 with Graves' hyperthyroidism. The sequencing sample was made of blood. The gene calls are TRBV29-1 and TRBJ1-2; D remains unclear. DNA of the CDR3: TGCAGCGCATGGACGGGCCGTTATGGCTACACCTTC. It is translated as CSAWTGRYGYTF.